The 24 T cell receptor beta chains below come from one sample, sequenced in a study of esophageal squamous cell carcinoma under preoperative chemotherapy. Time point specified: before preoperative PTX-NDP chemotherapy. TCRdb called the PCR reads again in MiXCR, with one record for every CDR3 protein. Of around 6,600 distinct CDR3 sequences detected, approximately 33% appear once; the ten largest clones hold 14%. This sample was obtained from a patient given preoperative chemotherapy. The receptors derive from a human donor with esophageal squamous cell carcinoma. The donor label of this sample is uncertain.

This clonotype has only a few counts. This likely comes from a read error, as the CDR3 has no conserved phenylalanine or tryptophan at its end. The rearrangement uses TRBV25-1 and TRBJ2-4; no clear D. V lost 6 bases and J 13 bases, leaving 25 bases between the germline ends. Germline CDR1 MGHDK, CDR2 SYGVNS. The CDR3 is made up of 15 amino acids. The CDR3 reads CASSPVFGREEAQYV. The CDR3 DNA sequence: TGTGCCAGCAGCCCCGTCTTCGGCCGTGAAGAGGCCCAGTACGTC.

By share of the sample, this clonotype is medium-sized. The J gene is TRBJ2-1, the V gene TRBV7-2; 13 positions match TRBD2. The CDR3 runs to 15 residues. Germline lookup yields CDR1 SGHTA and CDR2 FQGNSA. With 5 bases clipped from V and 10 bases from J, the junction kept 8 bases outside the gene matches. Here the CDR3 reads CASSPGLAGVGEQFF. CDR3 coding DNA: TGTGCCAGCAGCCCAGGACTAGCGGGAGTGGGCGAGCAGTTCTTC.

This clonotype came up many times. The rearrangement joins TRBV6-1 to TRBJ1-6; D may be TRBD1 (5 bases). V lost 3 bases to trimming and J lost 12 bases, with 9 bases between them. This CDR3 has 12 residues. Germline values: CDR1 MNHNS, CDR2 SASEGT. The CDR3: CASSERGLPLHF. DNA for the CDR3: TGTGCCAGCAGTGAGAGGGGACTACCCCTCCACTTT.

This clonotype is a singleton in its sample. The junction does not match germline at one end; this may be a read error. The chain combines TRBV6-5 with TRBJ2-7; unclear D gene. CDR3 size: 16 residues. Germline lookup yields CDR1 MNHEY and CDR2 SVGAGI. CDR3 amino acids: CASSFGPSSSSYEEYF. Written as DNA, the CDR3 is TGTGCGAGCAGTTTCGGCCCATCTTCGAGCTCCTACGAGGAGTACTTC.

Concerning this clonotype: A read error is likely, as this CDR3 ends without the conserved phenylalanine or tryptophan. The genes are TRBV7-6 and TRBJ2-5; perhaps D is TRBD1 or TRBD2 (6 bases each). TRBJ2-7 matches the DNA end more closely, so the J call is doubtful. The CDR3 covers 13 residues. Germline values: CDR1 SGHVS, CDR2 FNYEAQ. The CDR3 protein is CASRRLGGYEQYL. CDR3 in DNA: TGTGCCAGCAGGCGCTTAGGGGGGTACGAGCAGTACTTG.

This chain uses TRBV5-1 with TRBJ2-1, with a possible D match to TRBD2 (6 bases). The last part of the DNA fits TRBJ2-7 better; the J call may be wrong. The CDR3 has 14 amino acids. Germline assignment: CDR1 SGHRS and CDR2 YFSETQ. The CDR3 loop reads CASSLAGSYNEQYF. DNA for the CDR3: TGCGCCAGCAGCTTGGCCGGGAGCTACAATGAGCAGTACTTC.

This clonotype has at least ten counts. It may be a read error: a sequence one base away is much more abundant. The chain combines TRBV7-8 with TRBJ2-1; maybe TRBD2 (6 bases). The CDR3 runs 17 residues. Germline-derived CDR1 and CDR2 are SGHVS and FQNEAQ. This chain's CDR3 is CSSSFPRSGSGYNEQFF. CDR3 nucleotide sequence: TGTTCCAGCAGCTTCCCCCGCTCCGGGAGTGGCTACAATGAGCAGTTCTTC. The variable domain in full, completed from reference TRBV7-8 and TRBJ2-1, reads GAGVSQSPRYKVAKRGQDVALRCDPISGHVSLFWYQQALGQGPEFLTYFQNEAQLDKSGLPSDRFFAERPEGSVSTLKIQRTQQEDSAVYLCSSSFPRSGSGYNEQFFGPGTRLTVL.

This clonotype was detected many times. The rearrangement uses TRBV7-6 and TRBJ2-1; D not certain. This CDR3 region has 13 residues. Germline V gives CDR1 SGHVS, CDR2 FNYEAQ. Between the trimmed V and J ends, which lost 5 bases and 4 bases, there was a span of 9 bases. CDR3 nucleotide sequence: TGTGCCAGCAGCCAGGACCTTTACAATGAGCAGTTCTTC. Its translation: CASSQDLYNEQFF.

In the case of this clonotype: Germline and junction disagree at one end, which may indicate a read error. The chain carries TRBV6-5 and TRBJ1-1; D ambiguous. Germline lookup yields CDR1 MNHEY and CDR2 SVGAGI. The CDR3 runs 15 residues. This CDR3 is CASSYSFTTDTEAVF. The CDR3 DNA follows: TGTGCCAGCAGTTACTCATTTACAACAGACACTGAAGCTGTCTTT.

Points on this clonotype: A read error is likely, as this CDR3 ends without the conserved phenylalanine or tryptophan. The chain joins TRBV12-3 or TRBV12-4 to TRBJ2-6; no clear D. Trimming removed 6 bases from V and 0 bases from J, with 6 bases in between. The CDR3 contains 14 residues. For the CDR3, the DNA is TGTGCCAGCAGCCCGAGCTCTGGGGCCAACGTCCTGACTGTC. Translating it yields CASSPSSGANVLTV.

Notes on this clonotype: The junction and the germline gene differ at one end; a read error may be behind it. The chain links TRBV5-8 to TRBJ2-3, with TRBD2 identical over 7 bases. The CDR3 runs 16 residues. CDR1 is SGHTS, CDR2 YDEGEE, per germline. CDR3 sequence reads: CASSLVRAGSWDRQYF. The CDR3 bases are TGTGCCAGCAGCTTGGTACGAGCGGGGTCTTGGGATAGGCAGTATTTT.

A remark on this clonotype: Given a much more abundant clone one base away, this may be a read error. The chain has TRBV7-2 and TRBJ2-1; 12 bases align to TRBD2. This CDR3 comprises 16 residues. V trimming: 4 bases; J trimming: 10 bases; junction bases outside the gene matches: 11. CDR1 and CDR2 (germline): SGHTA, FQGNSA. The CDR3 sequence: CASSSGTSGFSYEQFF. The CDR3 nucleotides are TGTGCCAGCAGCTCCGGGACTAGCGGGTTCTCCTACGAGCAGTTCTTC. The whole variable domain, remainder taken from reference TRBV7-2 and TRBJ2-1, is GAGVSQSPSNKVTEKGKDVELRCDPISGHTALYWYRQSLGQGLEFLIYFQGNSAPDKSGLPSDRFSAERTGGSVSTLTIQRTQQEDSAVYLCASSSGTSGFSYEQFFGPGTRLTVL.

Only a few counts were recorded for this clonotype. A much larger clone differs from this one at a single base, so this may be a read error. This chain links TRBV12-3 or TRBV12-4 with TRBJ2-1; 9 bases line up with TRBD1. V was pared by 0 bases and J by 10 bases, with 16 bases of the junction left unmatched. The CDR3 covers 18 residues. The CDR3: CASSLADRGTVTAYEQFF. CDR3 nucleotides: TGTGCCAGCAGTTTAGCAGACAGGGGGACAGTTACCGCGTACGAGCAGTTCTTC.

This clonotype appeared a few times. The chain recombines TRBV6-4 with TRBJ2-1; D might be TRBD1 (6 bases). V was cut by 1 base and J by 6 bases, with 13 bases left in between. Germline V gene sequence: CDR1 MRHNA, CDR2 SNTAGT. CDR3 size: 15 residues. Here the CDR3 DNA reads TGTGCCAGCAGTGACTTGGGGGCCTCCAGCAATGAGCAGTTCTTC. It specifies CASSDLGASSNEQFF.

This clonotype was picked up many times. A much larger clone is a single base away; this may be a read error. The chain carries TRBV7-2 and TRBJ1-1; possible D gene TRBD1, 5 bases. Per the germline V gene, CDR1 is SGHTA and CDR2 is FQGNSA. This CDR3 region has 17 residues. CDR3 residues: CVSLPAGRVGLNTEAFF. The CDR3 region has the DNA TGTGTCAGCCTCCCAGCGGGCAGGGTTGGCCTGAACACTGAAGCTTTCTTT.

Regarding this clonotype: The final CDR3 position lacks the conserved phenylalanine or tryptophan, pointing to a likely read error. This CDR3 is CASSLGGSPYSEQFC. The CDR3 DNA sequence: TGTGCCAGCAGCTTAGGCGGGAGTCCCTACAGTGAGCAGTTCTGC. V is TRBV7-2 and J is TRBJ2-1, with 7 bases identical to TRBD2. Germline V gene sequence: CDR1 SGHTA, CDR2 FQGNSA. This CDR3 contains 15 residues.

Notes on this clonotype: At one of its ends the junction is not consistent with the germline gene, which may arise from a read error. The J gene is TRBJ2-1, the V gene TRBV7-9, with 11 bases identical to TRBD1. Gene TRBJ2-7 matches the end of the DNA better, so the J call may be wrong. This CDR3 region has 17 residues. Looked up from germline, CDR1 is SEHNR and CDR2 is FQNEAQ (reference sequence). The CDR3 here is CAGSSDEGQGADNEQYF. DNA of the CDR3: TGTGCCGGCAGCTCGGACGAAGGACAGGGGGCCGACAATGAGCAGTACTTC.

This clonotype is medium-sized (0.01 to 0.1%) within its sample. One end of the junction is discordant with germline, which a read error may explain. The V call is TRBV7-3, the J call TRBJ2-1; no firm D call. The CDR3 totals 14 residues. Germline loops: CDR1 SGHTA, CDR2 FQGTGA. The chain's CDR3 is CASSLGVSNNEQFF. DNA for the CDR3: TGTGCCAGCAGCTTAGGGGTCTCCAACAATGAGCAGTTCTTC.

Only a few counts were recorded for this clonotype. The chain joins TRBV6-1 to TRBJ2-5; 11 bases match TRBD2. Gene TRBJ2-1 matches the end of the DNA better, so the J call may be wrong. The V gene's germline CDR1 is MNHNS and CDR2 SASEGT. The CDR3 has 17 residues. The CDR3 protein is CASSEALAGGACSEQFF. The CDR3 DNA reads TGTGCCAGCAGTGAAGCCCTAGCGGGAGGCGCCTGCAGTGAGCAGTTCTTC.

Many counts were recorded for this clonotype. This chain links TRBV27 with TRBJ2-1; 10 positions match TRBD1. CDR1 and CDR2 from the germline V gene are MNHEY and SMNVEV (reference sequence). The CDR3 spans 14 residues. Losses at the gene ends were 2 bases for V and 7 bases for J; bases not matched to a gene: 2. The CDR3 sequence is CASSLGQGGNEQFF. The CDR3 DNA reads TGTGCCAGCAGTTTAGGACAGGGGGGGAATGAGCAGTTCTTC.

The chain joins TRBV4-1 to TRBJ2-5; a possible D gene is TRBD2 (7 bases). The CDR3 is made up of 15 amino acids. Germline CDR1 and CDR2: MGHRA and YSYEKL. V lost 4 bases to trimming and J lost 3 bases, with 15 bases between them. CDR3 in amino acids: CASSPLGGGEETQYF. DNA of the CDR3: TGCGCCAGCAGCCCCTTAGGAGGGGGGGAAGAGACCCAGTACTTC.

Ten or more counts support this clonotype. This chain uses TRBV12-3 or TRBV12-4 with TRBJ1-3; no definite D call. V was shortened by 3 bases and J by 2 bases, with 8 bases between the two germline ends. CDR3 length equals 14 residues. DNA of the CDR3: TGTGCCAGCAGTTTTCGGGGTGCTGGAAACACCATATATTTT. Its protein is CASSFRGAGNTIYF.

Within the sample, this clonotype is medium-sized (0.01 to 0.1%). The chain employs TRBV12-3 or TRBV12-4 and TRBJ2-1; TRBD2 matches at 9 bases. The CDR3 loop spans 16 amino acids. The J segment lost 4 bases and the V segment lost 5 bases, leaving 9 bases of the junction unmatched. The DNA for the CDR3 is TGTGCCAGCAGTCCGCACTCGACTAGCGGATACAATGAGCAGTTCTTC. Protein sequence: CASSPHSTSGYNEQFF.

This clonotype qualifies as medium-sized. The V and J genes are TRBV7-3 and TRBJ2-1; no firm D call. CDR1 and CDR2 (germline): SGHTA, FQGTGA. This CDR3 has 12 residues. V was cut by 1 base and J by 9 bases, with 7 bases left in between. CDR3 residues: CASSLSDGEQFF. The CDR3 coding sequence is TGTGCCAGCAGCTTAAGTGATGGTGAGCAGTTCTTC.